This entry lists 9 T cell receptor beta chains sequenced from one sample in a study of Graves' ophthalmopathy and Graves' hyperthyroidism. RNA transcripts provided the template for amplifying TCR beta CDR3 regions. Second-round multiplex PCR came after first-round RT-PCR with HTBI primers. TCRdb called the multiplex PCR reads again in MiXCR, with one record for every CDR3 protein. Counted here are around 660,000 distinct CDR3 sequences, over 40% occurring once; the ten biggest clones make up roughly 3%. The source material was peripheral blood. These TCRs come from an adult man with Graves' ophthalmopathy.

This clonotype was counted many times. The junction and the germline gene differ at one end; a read error may be behind it. This chain uses TRBV10-3 with TRBJ1-2, with D possibly matching TRBD1 (6 bases). CDR1 is ENHRY and CDR2 is SYGVKD in the germline V gene. This CDR3 contains 17 residues. The CDR3, as DNA: TGTGCCAGCAGTGGCGGGGGCAGGGGAAGGGAAAACTATGGCTACACCTTC. Translation: CASSGGGRGRENYGYTF.

Many counts were recorded for this clonotype. This chain uses TRBV20-1 with TRBJ2-7; TRBD2 agrees at 7 bases. The length of the CDR3 is 16 residues. Germline trimming cut 3 bases from V and 2 bases from J; bases unmatched to any gene: 13. Per germline, CDR1 DFQATT and CDR2 SNEGSKA (reference sequence). In DNA form, the CDR3 reads TGCAGTGCTAGTGCAGAAGGACTAGAGAACCCCTACGAGCAGTACTTC. Residues: CSASAEGLENPYEQYF.

In this sample, this clonotype turned up many times. The chain carries TRBV5-1 and TRBJ2-5; tentatively, D is TRBD2 (5 bases). The CDR3 is 14 residues long. Germline V gene data show CDR1 as SGHRS and CDR2 as YFSETQ. The V end was cut by 3 bases, the J end by 2 bases, with 11 bases between. The CDR3 loop reads CASSWETIQETQYF. Written as DNA, the CDR3 is TGCGCCAGCAGCTGGGAGACTATTCAAGAGACCCAGTACTTC. Full variable domain (rest looked up from reference TRBV5-1 and TRBJ2-5): KAGVTQTPRYLIKTRGQQVTLSCSPISGHRSVSWYQQTPGQGLQFLFEYFSETQRNKGNFPGRFSGRQFSNSRSEMNVSTLELGDSALYLCASSWETIQETQYFGPGTRLLVL.

This clonotype has ten or more counts. This chain joins TRBV9 and TRBJ1-2, with TRBD1 identical over 7 bases. Germline lookup yields CDR1 SGDLS and CDR2 YYNGEE. This CDR3 is 16 amino acids long. Germline trimming cut 4 bases from V and 6 bases from J; bases unmatched to any gene: 15. For the CDR3, the DNA is TGTGCCAGCAGCCCGCGTCCTAAGACAGGGATAAATGGCTACACCTTC. It yields the protein CASSPRPKTGINGYTF. Drawing the rest from reference TRBV9 and TRBJ1-2, the complete variable domain is DSGVTQTPKHLITATGQRVTLRCSPRSGDLSVYWYQQSLDQGLQFLIQYYNGEERAKGNILERFSAQQFPDLHSELNLSSLELGDSALYFCASSPRPKTGINGYTFGSGTRLTVV.

This clonotype was picked up a small number of times. The chain carries TRBV13 and TRBJ1-6; 9 nucleotides line up with TRBD1. The CDR3 covers 15 residues. The junction had 9 bases not matched to a gene; V was cut back by 8 bases and J by 7 bases. CDR1 is PRHDT, CDR2 FYEKMQ, per germline (reference sequence). The CDR3 DNA is TGTGCCAGCTCACCACTCGACAGGGGGAATTCACCCCTCCACTTT. Protein: CASSPLDRGNSPLHF.

Regarding this clonotype: The DNA is left out, because the CDR3 cannot be placed on it with certainty; the CDR3 is given as TCRdb lists it. This rearrangement joins TRBV6-5 to TRBJ1-2. CDR1 and CDR2 (germline): MNHEY, SVGAGI. The CDR3 is made up of 16 amino acids, end residues included. CDR3 region: CASSSCSARENYGYTF.

The rearrangement uses TRBV4-1 and TRBJ2-7; D uncertain. Germline loops: CDR1 MGHRA, CDR2 YSYEKL. This CDR3 spans 13 amino acids. The V gene lost 0 bases and the J gene lost 2 bases, with 5 bases spanning the gap. The CDR3 bases are TGCGCCAGCAGCCAAGATATGACCTACGAGCAGTACTTC. Encoded protein: CASSQDMTYEQYF.

This clonotype occurred many times. The chain uses TRBV6-6 and TRBJ1-6, with 8 positions matching TRBD1. The CDR3 is 16 amino acids. V was pared by 5 bases and J by 9 bases, with 12 bases of the junction left unmatched. Germline lookup yields CDR1 MNHNY and CDR2 SVGAGI (reference sequence). CDR3 sequence reads: CASSATLQGGGSPLHF. DNA of the CDR3: TGTGCCAGCAGTGCAACCCTACAGGGGGGGGGTTCACCCCTCCACTTT.

This clonotype showed up many times. The chain links TRBV7-8 to TRBJ1-1; 7 bases agree with TRBD1. Germline trimming cut 7 bases from V and 7 bases from J; bases unmatched to any gene: 12. The CDR3 runs 14 residues. Per the germline V gene, CDR1 is SGHVS and CDR2 is FQNEAQ. CDR3 nucleotide sequence: TGTGCCAGCACCCAACTGACAGGGACACTTGAAGCTTTCTTT. As protein: CASTQLTGTLEAFF.